Listed here are 16 T cell receptor beta chains from one sample, sequenced in a study of blood T cell repertoires in COVID-19. Generated by immunoSEQ multiplex PCR, the TCRdb table keeps only in-frame clones and is missing some. The sample contains 150,000 to 200,000 clones, about 90% of which appear only once. Source material: PBMCs or T cells enriched from blood (not recorded which). The receptors come from a human donor with acute COVID-19. The donor label of this sample is uncertain.

This rearrangement joins TRBV7-9 to TRBJ1-5; possible D gene TRBD1, 5 bases. Per germline, CDR1 SEHNR and CDR2 FQNEAQ (reference sequence). Between the trimmed V and J ends, which lost 5 bases and 3 bases, there was a span of 11 bases. This CDR3 contains 14 residues. The CDR3 loop reads CASSADSTNQPQHF. The CDR3 bases are TGTGCCAGCAGCGCAGACAGTACCAATCAGCCCCAGCATTTT.

This clone showed up just once. The rearrangement uses TRBV18 and TRBJ2-2, with 7 bases matching TRBD1. Trimming removed 5 bases from V and 1 base from J; junction bases left unmatched: 10. This CDR3 has 17 amino acids. CDR1 is KGHSH and CDR2 is LQKENI in the germline V gene. This CDR3 reads CASSSLRQGGNTGELFF. The CDR3 nucleotides read TGTGCCAGCTCATCGTTACGACAGGGTGGGAACACCGGGGAGCTGTTTTTT.

V usage is TRBV7-9 and J usage is TRBJ2-1, with 14 bases aligning to TRBD2. Germline assignment: CDR1 SEHNR and CDR2 FQNEAQ (reference sequence). V was pared by 4 bases and J by 8 bases, with 7 bases of the junction left unmatched. CDR3 size: 16 residues. The CDR3 nucleotides read TGTGCCAGCAGCTCGAGGACTAGCGGGGGGCTCTATGAGCAGTTCTTC. This encodes CASSSRTSGGLYEQFF.

This rearrangement joins TRBV6-4 to TRBJ2-2; the match to TRBD1 covers 8 bases. CDR3 size: 17 residues. The V gene's germline CDR1 is MRHNA and CDR2 SNTAGT. Trimming took 0 bases from V and 4 from J; bases not matched to a gene: 7. The CDR3 here is CASSDSATGDLTGELFF. CDR3 coding DNA: TGTGCCAGCAGTGACTCGGCGACAGGGGATCTCACCGGGGAGCTGTTTTTT.

This chain uses TRBV7-9 with TRBJ2-1, with 7 bases lining up with TRBD2. The junction had 7 bases not matched to a gene; V was cut back by 5 bases and J by 0 bases. The germline CDR1 and CDR2 sequences are SEHNR and FQNEAQ (reference sequence). The CDR3 totals 16 residues. CDR3 loop: CASSLRGGSSYNEQFF. The CDR3 nucleotides are TGTGCCAGCAGCCTCCGGGGCGGGAGCTCCTACAATGAGCAGTTCTTC. The whole variable domain, filled in from reference TRBV7-9 and TRBJ2-1, reads DTGVSQNPRHKITKRGQNVTFRCDPISEHNRLYWYRQTLGQGPEFLTYFQNEAQLEKSRLLSDRFSAERPKGSFSTLEIQRTEQGDSAMYLCASSLRGGSSYNEQFFGPGTRLTVL.

V gene TRBV7-9 combines with J gene TRBJ2-1; 7 bases are shared with TRBD2. Losses at the gene ends were 4 bases for V and 8 bases for J; bases not matched to a gene: 5. This CDR3 spans 13 amino acids. CDR1 SEHNR and CDR2 FQNEAQ come from the germline V gene (reference sequence). CDR3 nucleotide sequence: TGTGCCAGCAGCTCTGGGAGGGCTGATGAGCAGTTCTTC. Its translation is CASSSGRADEQFF.

The J gene is TRBJ2-1, the V gene TRBV24-1; 10 positions match TRBD1. Trimming at V came to 4 bases and at J to 4 bases, leaving 18 bases not matched to a gene. This CDR3 has 20 residues. Germline CDR1 and CDR2: KGHDR and SFDVKD. CDR3 sequence: CATSEDRGLILLRWYNEQFF. The CDR3 bases are TGTGCCACCAGTGAAGACAGGGGGCTTATTCTCCTCCGATGGTACAATGAGCAGTTCTTC.

The V call is TRBV7-2, the J call TRBJ2-1; D uncertain. V was pared by 1 base and J by 10 bases, with 14 bases between. Germline-derived CDR1 and CDR2 are SGHTA and FQGNSA. The CDR3 loop spans 14 amino acids. The chain's CDR3 is CASSLVRGSEEQFF. The CDR3, as DNA: TGTGCCAGCAGCTTAGTGCGTGGGTCGGAGGAGCAGTTCTTC.

The J gene is TRBJ2-5, the V gene TRBV24-1, with 8 bases identical to TRBD1. V lost 3 bases and J lost 5; bases outside the gene matches: 10. Germline V gene sequence: CDR1 KGHDR, CDR2 SFDVKD. The CDR3 spans 16 residues. The CDR3: CATSDARTGLGETQYF. DNA for the CDR3: TGTGCCACCAGTGATGCGAGGACAGGGTTAGGGGAGACCCAGTACTTC.

This rearrangement joins TRBV5-1 to TRBJ1-2; the D is unclear. This CDR3 contains 19 residues. Germline V gene sequence: CDR1 SGHRS, CDR2 YFSETQ. V was pared by 4 bases and J by 4 bases, with 29 bases between. This chain's CDR3 is CASSPSGDVSRLTPYGYTF. CDR3 bases: TGCGCCAGCAGCCCTTCGGGTGATGTTTCCAGACTCACCCCCTATGGCTACACCTTC. The whole variable domain, remainder taken from reference TRBV5-1 and TRBJ1-2, is KAGVTQTPRYLIKTRGQQVTLSCSPISGHRSVSWYQQTPGQGLQFLFEYFSETQRNKGNFPGRFSGRQFSNSRSEMNVSTLELGDSALYLCASSPSGDVSRLTPYGYTFGSGTRLTVV.

V usage is TRBV30 and J usage is TRBJ1-1; maybe TRBD1 (5 bases). The CDR3 is made up of 13 amino acids. V was cut by 0 bases and J by 4 bases, with 9 bases left in between. Germline V gene sequence: CDR1 GTSNPN, CDR2 SVGIG (reference sequence). The CDR3 region has the DNA TGTGCCTGGAGTGTGGAGGGGTTCACTGAAGCTTTCTTT. Its protein is CAWSVEGFTEAFF.

The chain carries TRBV6-5 and TRBJ2-7; D perhaps matches TRBD1 (6 bases). Germline CDR1 and CDR2: MNHEY and SVGAGI. V dropped 0 bases and J dropped 5 bases, with 14 bases sitting between them. The CDR3 consists of 15 residues. The CDR3 DNA is TGTGCCAGCAGTTACTCCGGGCAGGGGCTCAACGAGCAGTACTTC. As protein: CASSYSGQGLNEQYF.

This chain joins TRBV11-2 and TRBJ2-2; 9 positions agree with TRBD1. Germline trimming cut 6 bases from V and 7 bases from J; bases unmatched to any gene: 12. The germline CDR1 and CDR2 sequences are SGHAT and FQNNGV. This CDR3 spans 16 amino acids. CDR3 sequence reads: CASRSPGQGSFGELFF. DNA of the CDR3: TGTGCCAGCAGATCCCCGGGACAGGGATCCTTCGGGGAGCTGTTTTTT.

The V gene is TRBV5-5, the J gene TRBJ1-4; D may be TRBD1 (5 bases). This CDR3 contains 14 residues. The germline V and J ends were trimmed by 6 bases and 7 bases, with 16 bases remaining between them. Germline V gene lookup returns CDR1 SGHKS and CDR2 YYEKEE (reference sequence). CDR3 region: CASNPVWGGEKLFF. CDR3 DNA: TGTGCCAGCAACCCCGTCTGGGGGGGTGAAAAACTGTTTTTT. The entire variable domain, with the rest obtained from reference TRBV5-5 and TRBJ1-4, is as follows: DAGVTQSPTHLIKTRGQQVTLRCSPISGHKSVSWYQQVLGQGPQFIFQYYEKEERGRGNFPDRFSARQFPNYSSELNVNALLLGDSALYLCASNPVWGGEKLFFGSGTQLSVL.

The chain joins TRBV5-8 to TRBJ2-5, with 11 bases identical to TRBD2. Germline V gene lookup returns CDR1 SGHTS and CDR2 YDEGEE. With V trimmed by 1 base and J by 2 bases, 4 bases remained unmatched. The CDR3 length is 16 residues. CDR3 sequence: CASSLRLAGGQETQYF. The CDR3 DNA is TGTGCCAGCAGCTTGCGGCTAGCGGGGGGTCAAGAGACCCAGTACTTC.

V and J are TRBV5-1 and TRBJ1-1; D is ambiguous. This CDR3 is 13 amino acids long. The germline V gene has CDR1 SGHRS and CDR2 YFSETQ. V gave up 1 base and J gave up 5 bases, with 9 bases separating them. CDR3 loop: CASSLLEGTEAFF. In nucleotides, the CDR3 is TGCGCCAGCAGCTTGTTGGAGGGAACTGAAGCTTTCTTT.